This T cell receptor (beta chain) was found in a study of cytotoxic CD8 clonotypes in ibrutinib-treated CLL. Study at large: The sample average was roughly 240,000 productive templates and roughly 94,000 productive rearrangements. General study results and limits: Treatment saw public clonotypes, which were uncommon, either contract or stay stable.

CDR1 and CDR2 (germline): SGHVS, FNYEAQ. With V trimmed by 5 bases and J by 2 bases, 7 bases remained unmatched. There are 15 residues in the CDR3. The data were produced by immunoSEQ multiplex PCR, yet TCRdb's version contains in-frame clones alone and is incomplete. Among 160,000 or so clones, about 88% were seen once, and the ten largest hold about 3%. As for this clone: The antigen remains unidentified.

The sequence was collected from a human donor with chronic lymphocytic leukemia. The chain joins TRBV7-6 to TRBJ2-5, with 8 bases aligning to TRBD2. Sequenced here: PBMCs, sampled at disease progression, from a patient treated with ibrutinib. The CDR3 region has the DNA TGTGCCAGCAGCCAACTAGCGGAGGGACAAGAGACCCAGTACTTC. Translating gives CASSQLAEGQETQYF.